A single sample gave rise to the 16 T cell receptor beta chains below, sequenced in a study of T cells after yellow fever vaccination. One entry per CDR3 protein, called by TCRdb with MiXCR from the 5' RACE reads. The sample contains around 250,000 distinct CDR3 sequences, about 7.1% of which appear only once. The sequences come from CD4+ T cells sorted from PBMCs, collected 15 days after the yellow fever booster vaccination. Receptor source: a man aged 25-45 years who received the YFV17D yellow fever vaccine.

This clonotype was observed a few times. V and J are TRBV20-1 and TRBJ2-5; no clear D. This CDR3 spans 12 amino acids. CDR1 DFQATT and CDR2 SNEGSKA come from the germline V gene (reference sequence). V gave up 3 bases and J gave up 3 bases, with 8 bases separating them. CDR3: CSASGAKETQYF. CDR3 nucleotide sequence: TGCAGTGCTAGCGGAGCTAAAGAGACCCAGTACTTC.

This clonotype came up a few times. This sequence joins TRBV5-5 and TRBJ1-6; D unresolved. CDR1 is SGHKS and CDR2 is YYEKEE in the germline V gene (reference sequence). The germline V and J ends were trimmed by 0 bases and 4 bases, with 14 bases remaining between them. CDR3 length equals 17 residues. The CDR3 region is CASSLAFGQGYNSPLHF. The CDR3, as DNA: TGTGCCAGCAGCTTGGCCTTTGGGCAAGGTTATAATTCACCCCTCCACTTT. Supplemented by reference TRBV5-5 and TRBJ1-6, the full variable domain reads DAGVTQSPTHLIKTRGQQVTLRCSPISGHKSVSWYQQVLGQGPQFIFQYYEKEERGRGNFPDRFSARQFPNYSSELNVNALLLGDSALYLCASSLAFGQGYNSPLHFGNGTRLTVT.

This clonotype was counted a few times. This chain connects TRBV15 to TRBJ2-1; 7 bases align to TRBD2. The germline CDR1 and CDR2 sequences are LNHNV and YYDKDF (reference sequence). The CDR3 is made up of 15 amino acids. Unmatched junction bases numbered 5, after V lost 6 bases and J lost 0 bases. The CDR3 sequence: CATSSSGISYNEQFF. The CDR3 nucleotides are TGTGCCACCAGTTCTAGCGGTATCTCCTACAATGAGCAGTTCTTC.

This clonotype appeared many times. This rearrangement joins TRBV9 to TRBJ2-5; 11 nucleotides agree with TRBD2. This CDR3 contains 16 residues. V lost 4 bases and J lost 3; bases outside the gene matches: 8. From germline, CDR1 is SGDLS and CDR2 YYNGEE. DNA of the CDR3: TGTGCCAGCAGCCCTCTAGGGGGACTAGCGGAAGAGACCCAGTACTTC. This encodes CASSPLGGLAEETQYF.

This clonotype was observed at least ten times. The chain recombines TRBV27 with TRBJ2-7, with TRBD1 matching over 8 bases. The CDR3 runs to 13 residues. Germline V lookup: CDR1 MNHEY, CDR2 SMNVEV (reference sequence). The J segment lost 0 bases and the V segment lost 5 bases, leaving 0 bases of the junction unmatched. The CDR3 DNA reads TGTGCCAGCAGTGGACAGGGCTCCTACGAGCAGTACTTC. Amino acid sequence: CASSGQGSYEQYF.

This clonotype has just a few counts. V usage is TRBV5-1 and J usage is TRBJ2-2; TRBD1 might be the D (5 bases). Trimming pared 6 bases from V and 2 bases from J, leaving 11 bases between. The CDR3 is made up of 14 amino acids. Germline CDR1 SGHRS, CDR2 YFSETQ. The CDR3 nucleotides are TGCGCCAGCATCGCAGGGATTAACACCGGGGAGCTGTTTTTT. This sequence encodes CASIAGINTGELFF.

The CDR3 bases are TGCAGTGCTAGGAGGCTTACAGGGAATCAGCCCCAGCATTTT. Its translation is CSARRLTGNQPQHF. The chain uses TRBV20-1 and TRBJ1-5; D might be TRBD1 (6 bases). The CDR3 is 14 residues long. CDR1 and CDR2 from the germline V gene are DFQATT and SNEGSKA (reference sequence). The germline V and J ends were trimmed by 3 bases and 4 bases, with 13 bases remaining between them.

In its sample, this clonotype was seen a few times. CDR3 DNA sequence: TGTGCCAGCAGTTATGGACCCCGGCAGGGGGCCAAGGAGCAGTACTTC. This translates into CASSYGPRQGAKEQYF. The gene calls are TRBV6-5 and TRBJ2-7; TRBD1 matches 8 bases. The CDR3 covers 16 residues. After removal of 3 bases from V and 7 bases from J, the junction contained 14 bases not matched to a gene. Germline CDR1 reads MNHEY; CDR2 reads SVGAGI.

This clonotype came up many times. V and J are TRBV29-1 and TRBJ2-1; D is perhaps TRBD2 (7 bases). V dropped 0 bases and J dropped 2 bases, with 20 bases sitting between them. Germline values: CDR1 SQVTM, CDR2 ANQGSEA. This CDR3 spans 18 amino acids. The CDR3 bases are TGCAGCGTTGAAGATGGGAGGGGGGTCTCCACCACCTACAATGAGCAGTTCTTC. Its translation is CSVEDGRGVSTTYNEQFF.

This clonotype was observed a few times. The rearrangement links TRBV20-1 to TRBJ1-1; perhaps TRBD1 as D (6 bases). Germline V lookup: CDR1 DFQATT, CDR2 SNEGSKA (reference sequence). Deletions cut 2 bases from V and 6 bases from J, with 13 bases between. This CDR3 comprises 13 residues. CDR3 amino acids: CSARSGGDAEAFF. DNA of the CDR3: TGCAGTGCTAGATCCGGGGGCGATGCTGAAGCTTTCTTT.

At least ten counts were recorded for this clonotype. The genes are TRBV29-1 and TRBJ2-4; D gene ambiguous. The germline V gene encodes CDR1 SQVTM and CDR2 ANQGSEA. The CDR3 runs to 16 residues. Trimming removed 6 bases at V and 0 bases at J, with 18 bases between. CDR3 amino acids: CSVDDPVSPAKNIQYF. The CDR3 DNA is TGCAGCGTGGACGACCCAGTTTCCCCAGCCAAAAACATTCAGTACTTC.

This clonotype showed up many times. CDR3 DNA sequence: TGTGCCAGCAGACAGACAGGGACGGTCTACGAGCAGTACTTC. It translates to CASRQTGTVYEQYF. The chain links TRBV28 to TRBJ2-7; 7 nucleotides line up with TRBD1. The CDR3 sequence is 14 residues long. The V and J ends lost 6 bases and 3 bases, in that order; junction bases with no gene match: 8. From germline, CDR1 is MDHEN and CDR2 SYDVKM.

This rearrangement joins TRBV20-1 to TRBJ2-2, with TRBD2 as a possible D gene (6 bases). This CDR3 spans 13 amino acids. CDR1 and CDR2 (germline): DFQATT, SNEGSKA (reference sequence). Between the trimmed V and J ends, which lost 3 bases and 1 base, there was a span of 6 bases. CDR3 coding DNA: TGCAGTGCTAGCGGGAGGAACACCGGGGAGCTGTTTTTT. Amino acid sequence: CSASGRNTGELFF.

In this sample, this clonotype turned up a few times. The chain recombines TRBV20-1 with TRBJ2-1; possibly TRBD1 for D (6 bases). Germline V gene data show CDR1 as DFQATT and CDR2 as SNEGSKA (reference sequence). V lost 4 bases and J 2 bases, leaving 12 bases between the germline ends. The CDR3 runs to 14 residues. Here the CDR3 DNA reads TGCAGTGCTATTGACAGGTACCCCTACAATGAGCAGTTCTTC. Protein: CSAIDRYPYNEQFF.

This clonotype has just one count. V and J are TRBV20-1 and TRBJ2-7, with D uncertain. V lost 1 base to trimming and J lost 6 bases, with 7 bases between them. The CDR3 is 11 amino acids. Germline V lookup: CDR1 DFQATT, CDR2 SNEGSKA (reference sequence). This CDR3 reads CSARALVEQYF. The CDR3 bases are TGCAGTGCTAGAGCCCTAGTCGAGCAGTACTTC.

This clonotype appeared many times. The chain has TRBV12-3 or TRBV12-4 and TRBJ1-1; tentatively, D is TRBD1 (5 bases). The V and J ends lost 1 base and 7 bases respectively, with 10 bases between them. CDR3 length: 13 amino acids. The CDR3 bases are TGTGCCAGCAGTTTAGGAGGGGCCCTTGAAGCTTTCTTT. Translation: CASSLGGALEAFF.